This entry features one TCR beta chain sequence. Antigen: not known. A single heparinised blood sample, averaging about 100 mL, was obtained per donor. This record comes from a study of beta chain features in type 1 diabetes. Reverse transcription of all isolated RNA meant that expressed TCRB transcripts were sequenced. TCRdb keeps only in-frame clones here, not all; method: immunoSEQ multiplex PCR. There are some 370,000 clones in the sample; 8% to 10% occur only once, and 0.45% to 0.65% lies in the top ten. General study points: The study found fewer insertions and more deletions at VDJ junctions in type 1 diabetes patients. Among patients, naive, central memory and Treg TCRB repertoires appeared more similar than among healthy donors. In all four CD4+ subsets, TCRB CDR3 length was significantly, moderately reduced in type 1 diabetes.

Germline loops: CDR1 SGDLS, CDR2 YYNGEE. The CDR3 loop spans 14 amino acids. V gave up 4 bases and J gave up 2 bases, with 11 bases separating them. Sample: central memory CD4+ T cells from blood. The sequence derives from a man younger than 45 with type 1 diabetes. The J gene is TRBJ2-3, the V gene TRBV9; D perhaps matches TRBD1 (5 bases). CDR3 nucleotides: TGTGCCAGCAGCCAGGGTCGAACCACAGATACGCAGTATTTT. It specifies CASSQGRTTDTQYF.